The following is a T cell receptor (beta chain) sequence with its context. Its antigen specificity is not known. No base quality information exists; no much larger clone differs at one position. Libraries were built with the immunoSEQ multiplex PCR assay. For most patients, genomic DNA was isolated with the Qiagen DNeasy Blood and Tissue Kit and sent frozen to Adaptive Biotechnologies for TCR sequencing. High-throughput TCR-beta CDR3 sequencing of genomic DNA from most patients was performed by Adaptive Biotechnologies. As for the original processing: Adaptive's ImmunoSEQ software supplied the TCR sequencing data for 18 patients, while MiXCR and VDJtools were used to process a few other patients. To correct CD4 versus CD8 sorting errors, sequences present in both subsets at a frequency ratio below 5:1 were removed. CDR3 nucleotide sequences shared by donor and recipient were removed because the origin of these sequences could not be assigned. To count as alloreactive, a clone needed at least 2-fold expansion over unstimulated cells and a minimum CFSE-low frequency of 0.002% (template counts) or 0.001% (read counts). Mappable clones were those detected in sequenced pre-transplant spleen, lymph node, or MLR CFSE-low populations of the donor or recipient. The cumulative frequency of alloreactive clones was calculated as a percentage of all sequences, weighted by copy number. The immuneACCESS repertoire file appears here via TCRdb, limited to in-frame rearrangements. These files lack a portion of the clones; in checked studies, under half of the deficit traces to unresolved V genes, and the cause of the others is not known. The V and J calls and the clone size are those of that table, but D and trimming were determined from the DNA. This sample is represented by 77,000 or so clones; 90% to 95% of them were singletons. Of the sample, about 0.56% is held by the ten largest clones.

This sample was taken from a study of graft-versus-host responses after intestinal transplantation (TCRdb year 2021). For the wider study: The transplants that recipients got were multivisceral, liver-intestinal, or isolated intestinal. All recipients received anti-thymocyte globulin induction followed by maintenance tacrolimus and steroids for 3 to 4 years. After intestinal transplantation, graft-versus-host and host-versus-graft alloreactive T cell clones were followed in the graft, circulation and bone marrow using bulk TCR-beta CDR3 sequencing. To identify alloreactive clones, pre-transplant mixed lymphocyte reaction products were sequenced and then compared with unstimulated pre-transplant donor and recipient T cells. Of the roughly 25 intestinal transplant recipients enrolled in the cohort, one of whom was a retransplant, a few patients without pretransplant specimens were excluded. Donor T cell macrochimerism was defined as a peak of at least 4% donor T cells among recipient peripheral blood mononuclear cells. Samples from a few later patients were sequenced in-house on an Illumina MiSeq with MiXCR processing rather than by the commercial service.

V gives up 1 base and J gives up 4 bases, and the segment between their germline ends measures 11 bases. Taken from the germline V gene, the CDR1 and CDR2 loops are SGHNT and YENEEA. From its cysteine to its phenylalanine, the CDR3 spans 15 amino acids. Only the CDR3 part of the read is kept: 45 bases, read in frame from the first base. The paper's findings and limits, for the study overall: The conclusions were limited by the relatively low number and heterogeneity of the intestinal transplant patients. GvH clones turned up in recipient bone marrow, with some appearing earlier in ileal mucosa or blood, a pattern consistent with an intestinal mucosal origin. High GvH to HvG T cell clonal ratios were observed in the allografts of patients with donor T cell macrochimerism. Early after transplant, peak levels of circulating GvH clones were associated with declines in HvG clones.

According to the study, the label for this sample's time point signals: cells obtained before transplantation from donor or recipient. CD3+CD4+ and CD3+CD8+ populations were FACS-sorted from unstimulated pre-transplant donor and recipient cells taken from spleen or lymph nodes. This material consisted of unstimulated CD8+ T cells sorted from spleen or lymph node cells, taken before intestinal transplant. This TCR derives from a human donor who received an intestinal transplant. The rearranged chain carries TRBV11-3 and TRBJ1-5; the D gene cannot be named for sure. The nucleotide sequence reads TGTGCCAGCAGCTTAGGGATTCGGGAAAATCAGCCCCAGCATTTT. Its translation reads: CASSLGIRENQPQHF. Where the CDR3 stops, the reference TRBV11-3 and TRBJ1-5 genes take over; the full variable domain is EAGVVQSPRYKIIEKKQPVAFWCNPISGHNTLYWYLQNLGQGPELLIRYENEEAVDDSQLPKDRFSAERLKGVDSTLKIQPAELGDSAVYLCASSLGIRENQPQHFGDGTRLSIL.